The source of this T cell receptor (beta chain) is a study of human T cells and chemical hapten exposure. Study-wide background: Small pooled library volume differences chiefly drove per-sample TCR yield variation. Study-wide results and limits: No alteration of TCRs above 1 in 1000 frequency was seen with DPC sensitization.

Only a few counts were recorded for this clonotype. Its antigen remains unidentified. This CDR3 has 14 residues. Trimming left V 1 base short and J 4 bases short, with 10 bases between. The germline V gene has CDR1 MGHRA and CDR2 YSYEKL. The starting material, unfractionated whole blood, was used for total RNA extraction. Single cDNA molecules in the library carried unique molecular identifiers attached during preparation. MiXCR, applied by TCRdb to the 5' RACE reads, yields one record per CDR3 protein. The sample holds over 95,000 distinct CDR3 sequences, 15% to 20% seen once. V and J are TRBV4-1 and TRBJ1-2; no clear D gene. This sequence was found in a human donor in good health. CDR3 protein: CASSQGFSTYGYTF. CDR3 bases: TGCGCCAGCAGCCAAGGTTTCAGCACCTATGGCTACACCTTC.